Each of the 28 T cell receptor beta chains below was sequenced from the same sample in a study of T-cell reconstitution after alpha-beta-depleted transplantation in children. For TCRbeta, the library was prepared with unique molecular identifiers. TCRdb passed the PCR reads through MiXCR, listing each CDR3 protein once. The data contain about 110,000 distinct CDR3 sequences, about 6.4% of them singletons. Source: PBMCs, mostly from graft donor cells, taken 360 days after TCRalphabeta/CD19-depleted stem cell transplant. The receptors derive from a male patient aged 2 to 10 who had a stem cell transplant for acute lymphoblastic leukemia, so the T cells may come from the graft donor.

This clonotype was counted at least ten times. The chain combines TRBV4-3 with TRBJ2-7, with a possible D match to TRBD2 (6 bases). The CDR3 length is 14 residues. V lost 1 base to trimming and J lost 3 bases, with 10 bases between them. The V gene's germline CDR1 is LGHNA and CDR2 YSLEER. In nucleotides, the CDR3 is TGCGCCAGCAGCCAAGGTCTTAGCGGCTACGAGCAGTACTTC. Protein sequence: CASSQGLSGYEQYF.

CDR3 region: CASGLVPRGGAFSGGELFF. The CDR3 nucleotides read TGTGCTAGTGGTTTGGTACCGCGCGGGGGGGCCTTTAGTGGCGGGGAGCTGTTTTTT. The chain has TRBV12-5 and TRBJ2-2; the match to TRBD2 covers 9 bases. Trimming removed 0 bases from V and 7 bases from J; junction bases left unmatched: 15. CDR3 length: 19 amino acids. Germline CDR1 reads LGHNT; CDR2 reads FRNRAP.

This clonotype has a count of ten or more. V and J are TRBV11-2 and TRBJ2-7; D might be TRBD1 (6 bases). The V end lost 5 bases, the J end lost 1 base, and 9 bases lay between the germline ends. The CDR3 has 13 residues. Germline V gene sequence: CDR1 SGHAT, CDR2 FQNNGV. In DNA, the CDR3 is TGTGCCAGCAGCGCGACAGGTTCCTACGAGCAGTACTTC. It encodes CASSATGSYEQYF.

The sample holds many counts of this clonotype. The rearrangement links TRBV6-5 to TRBJ2-5; D might be TRBD2 (6 bases). Per the germline V gene, CDR1 is MNHEY and CDR2 is SVGAGI. The CDR3 has 15 amino acids. Trimming cost V 0 bases and J 5 bases, with 13 bases left between them. The CDR3 loop is CASSYSTAGLETQYF. CDR3 DNA: TGTGCCAGCAGTTACTCGACGGCGGGGCTGGAGACCCAGTACTTC.

At least ten counts were recorded for this clonotype. The chain links TRBV20-1 to TRBJ1-5; the D gene is possibly TRBD1 (6 bases). Looked up from germline, CDR1 is DFQATT and CDR2 is SNEGSKA (reference sequence). The V and J ends lost 3 bases and 8 bases respectively, with 11 bases between them. The CDR3 contains 12 residues. CDR3 protein: CSASGGGKPQHF. CDR3 coding DNA: TGCAGTGCTAGTGGGGGCGGGAAGCCCCAGCATTTT.

This clonotype showed up just a few times. The rearrangement joins TRBV7-2 to TRBJ2-7, with D perhaps TRBD1 or TRBD2 (5 bases each). With 3 bases removed from V and 0 bases from J, the gap between germline ends came to 9 bases. CDR3 size: 14 residues. The V gene's germline CDR1 is SGHTA and CDR2 FQGNSA. The CDR3 region is CASSFGGLSYEQYF. As DNA, the CDR3 is TGTGCCAGCAGCTTTGGGGGTCTCTCCTACGAGCAGTACTTC.

This clonotype was detected ten times or more. The chain employs TRBV28 and TRBJ2-7, with D possibly TRBD2 on 5 matching bases. The CDR3 is 15 residues long. CDR1 is MDHEN and CDR2 is SYDVKM in the germline V gene. The V end was cut by 6 bases, the J end by 2 bases, with 17 bases between. The CDR3 loop reads CASSSRRTGTYEQYF. CDR3 coding DNA: TGTGCCAGCAGCTCCAGACGCACGGGGACCTACGAGCAGTACTTC. The variable domain in full, with the rest retrieved from reference TRBV28 and TRBJ2-7, is DVKVTQSSRYLVKRTGEKVFLECVQDMDHENMFWYRQDPGLGLRLIYFSYDVKMKEKGDIPEGYSVSREKKERFSLILESASTNQTSMYLCASSSRRTGTYEQYFGPGTRLTVT.

This clonotype was seen many times. The chain couples TRBV20-1 to TRBJ2-7; D not certain. The V gene's germline CDR1 is DFQATT and CDR2 SNEGSKA (reference sequence). The CDR3 is 13 amino acids. V was trimmed by 4 bases and J by 6 bases, leaving 16 bases between them. CDR3 coding DNA: TGCAGTGCTATGAGTGAGACTTTAAGCGAGCAGTACTTC. It translates to CSAMSETLSEQYF.

This clonotype was observed a handful of times. The V call is TRBV5-1, the J call TRBJ2-1, with 9 bases lining up with TRBD2. Germline values: CDR1 SGHRS, CDR2 YFSETQ. Trimming removed 0 bases from V and 7 bases from J; junction bases left unmatched: 2. The CDR3 covers 14 residues. Written as DNA, the CDR3 is TGCGCCAGCAGCTTGGCGGGACTAGCAAATGAGCAGTTCTTC. Translated, it gives CASSLAGLANEQFF.

This clonotype showed up many times. The chain is built from TRBV7-9 and TRBJ2-7; a weak D match, TRBD2 (6 bases). The CDR3 contains 12 residues. With 7 bases removed from V and 0 bases from J, the gap between germline ends came to 7 bases. Germline CDR1 SEHNR, CDR2 FQNEAQ (reference sequence). This chain's CDR3 is CASNSGSYEQYF. In DNA, the CDR3 is TGTGCCAGCAATAGCGGCTCCTACGAGCAGTACTTC.

In this sample, this clonotype turned up a few times. The chain links TRBV6-5 to TRBJ1-5; D unclear. The length of the CDR3 is 14 residues. Looked up from germline, CDR1 is MNHEY and CDR2 is SVGAGI. V lost 0 bases, J lost 2 bases, and 5 bases lay in between. The CDR3 reads CASSYSGGNQPQHF. CDR3 nucleotide sequence: TGTGCCAGCAGTTACTCAGGTGGCAATCAGCCCCAGCATTTT.

This clonotype was seen many times. The chain is built from TRBV6-5 and TRBJ2-7, with no clear D. The CDR3 sequence is 13 residues long. The V gene lost 1 base and the J gene lost 2 bases, with 6 bases spanning the gap. CDR1 and CDR2 (germline): MNHEY, SVGAGI. The CDR3 nucleotides read TGTGCCAGCAGTTACTACGTCACCTACGAGCAGTACTTC. Translated: CASSYYVTYEQYF.

This clonotype was seen many times. This CDR3 is CASSVRSVATDTQYF. The DNA of the CDR3 is TGTGCCAGCAGCGTAAGGTCGGTAGCCACAGATACGCAGTATTTT. The chain employs TRBV9 and TRBJ2-3; D not resolved. From germline, CDR1 is SGDLS and CDR2 YYNGEE. Trimming cost V 1 base and J 2 bases, with 11 bases left between them. The CDR3 has 15 amino acids.

The chain joins TRBV20-1 to TRBJ2-7; D tentatively reads TRBD1 or TRBD2 (6 bases each). This CDR3 region has 17 residues. V lost 1 base and J lost 2, with 21 bases in between. In germline, CDR1 is DFQATT, CDR2 SNEGSKA (reference sequence). This CDR3 is CSARGGDGQKFTYEQYF. CDR3 sequence (DNA): TGCAGTGCTAGAGGGGGGGATGGACAGAAATTTACCTACGAGCAGTACTTC.

This clonotype occurred many times. The rearrangement links TRBV24-1 to TRBJ2-1, with TRBD2 as a possible D gene (6 bases). Germline V gene data show CDR1 as KGHDR and CDR2 as SFDVKD. The CDR3 length is 11 residues. Deletions cut 2 bases from V and 12 bases from J, with 7 bases between. CDR3 amino acids: CATSDYGRQFF. As DNA, the CDR3 is TGTGCCACCAGTGATTACGGGAGGCAGTTCTTC.

A few counts support this clonotype. The chain recombines TRBV20-1 with TRBJ2-7; the match to TRBD1 covers 8 bases. CDR3 size: 14 residues. Unmatched junction bases numbered 5, after V lost 2 bases and J lost 2 bases. The germline V gene has CDR1 DFQATT and CDR2 SNEGSKA (reference sequence). This CDR3 reads CSARTRQGTYEQYF. CDR3 in DNA: TGCAGTGCTAGAACTCGACAGGGGACCTACGAGCAGTACTTC.

This clonotype was counted only a few times. The chain links TRBV6-1 to TRBJ2-5; 11 nucleotides line up with TRBD1. The CDR3 contains 13 residues. The V segment lost 11 bases and the J segment 3 bases; nucleotides outside the gene matches: 5. Germline-derived CDR1 and CDR2 are MNHNS and SASEGT. The chain's CDR3 is CAGGTGGKETQYF. The CDR3 DNA reads TGTGCCGGAGGGACAGGGGGGAAAGAGACCCAGTACTTC.

This clonotype was seen a few times. The chain couples TRBV3-1 to TRBJ2-7, with D unclear. Per the germline V gene, CDR1 is LGHDT and CDR2 is YNNKEL (reference sequence). V was shortened by 0 bases and J by 0 bases, with 12 bases between the two germline ends. This CDR3 region has 16 residues. The CDR3 DNA sequence: TGTGCCAGCAGCCAAGATCTTTGGGCGGACTCCTACGAGCAGTACTTC. As protein: CASSQDLWADSYEQYF.

This clonotype was seen at least ten times. In nucleotides, the CDR3 is TGTGCCAGCAGCCCTCGACAGGGACTAGCCCAAGCTGGGCAGTACTTC. It encodes CASSPRQGLAQAGQYF. This chain connects TRBV27 to TRBJ2-7; 9 bases fit TRBD2. The V segment lost 6 bases and the J segment 9 bases; nucleotides outside the gene matches: 18. The V gene's germline CDR1 is MNHEY and CDR2 SMNVEV (reference sequence). The CDR3 contains 16 residues.

This clonotype was picked up a small number of times. V usage is TRBV7-9 and J usage is TRBJ2-6, with D hard to call. The germline V gene has CDR1 SEHNR and CDR2 FQNEAQ (reference sequence). The CDR3 runs to 17 residues. The ends were cut back, 6 bases at V and 0 bases at J, with 15 bases in the middle. DNA of the CDR3: TGTGCCAGCAGTCAACGACCGGGCATCTCTGGGGCCAACGTCCTGACTTTC. It specifies CASSQRPGISGANVLTF.

V and J are TRBV28 and TRBJ2-7; D is ambiguous. Trimming took off 5 bases at V and 12 bases at J, with 23 bases between the two ends. The CDR3 sequence is 14 residues long. Germline CDR1 is MDHEN and CDR2 is SYDVKM. The CDR3 region is CASSPNPPRPPWYF. CDR3 bases: TGTGCCAGCAGTCCCAATCCTCCCCGTCCACCTTGGTACTTC.

V is TRBV20-1 and J is TRBJ2-1; D gene uncertain. Deletions cut 3 bases from V and 7 bases from J, with 7 bases between. Germline CDR1 reads DFQATT; CDR2 reads SNEGSKA (reference sequence). This CDR3 region has 11 residues. The DNA of the CDR3 is TGCAGTGCTAGTCTATCGAATGAGCAGTTCTTC. Translated: CSASLSNEQFF.

The genes are TRBV28 and TRBJ2-3; 12 positions agree with TRBD2. V lost 6 bases and J lost 6; bases outside the gene matches: 10. The CDR3 has 16 residues. Germline V gene lookup returns CDR1 MDHEN and CDR2 SYDVKM. CDR3 DNA sequence: TGTGCCAGCAGCTATTTCCTGACTAGCGGGGGTGATACGCAGTATTTT. Translation gives CASSYFLTSGGDTQYF.

This clonotype came up many times. The gene calls are TRBV7-8 and TRBJ2-1, with 9 bases lining up with TRBD2. The CDR3 length is 17 residues. CDR1 and CDR2 (germline): SGHVS, FQNEAQ. Germline trimming cut 1 base from V and 5 bases from J; bases unmatched to any gene: 9. CDR3 nucleotides: TGTGCCAGCAGCTTAGATAGCGGGAGCTTTCTCAACAATGAGCAGTTCTTC. Its translation: CASSLDSGSFLNNEQFF.

This clonotype occurred many times. The DNA for the CDR3 is TGCGCCAGCAGCCAAGATTTCCCGGGAGACCCTAGCACAGATACGCAGTATTTT. Its translation is CASSQDFPGDPSTDTQYF. The chain joins TRBV4-3 to TRBJ2-3; D may be TRBD2 (6 bases). CDR3 length: 18 amino acids. Germline assignment: CDR1 LGHNA and CDR2 YSLEER. V was pared by 0 bases and J by 0 bases, with 16 bases between.

This clonotype was observed at least ten times. The rearrangement links TRBV24-1 to TRBJ2-1; 7 bases are a match to TRBD2. The CDR3 loop spans 13 amino acids. CDR1 is KGHDR and CDR2 is SFDVKD in the germline V gene. Losses at the gene ends were 5 bases for V and 6 bases for J; bases not matched to a gene: 3. The CDR3 coding sequence is TGTGCCACCAGTGTGGGAGGGATCAATGAGCAGTTCTTC. It yields the protein CATSVGGINEQFF.

The chain has TRBV28 and TRBJ1-1; weak D call: TRBD1 (5 bases). V was clipped by 5 bases and J by 2 bases, with 9 bases between them. The CDR3 is 13 residues long. Per the germline V gene, CDR1 is MDHEN and CDR2 is SYDVKM. In DNA, the CDR3 is TGTGCCAGCAGTCCGGACACTAACACTGAAGCTTTCTTT. It encodes CASSPDTNTEAFF.

This clonotype was recorded many times. The CDR3 DNA sequence: TGTGCCAGCAGCGTACTACCTAGCGGGAGAAACTACAATGAGCAGTTCTTC. Its translation: CASSVLPSGRNYNEQFF. The chain recombines TRBV9 with TRBJ2-1, with 10 bases fitting TRBD2. This CDR3 contains 17 residues. Trimming removed 1 base from V and 3 bases from J; junction bases left unmatched: 7. Germline CDR1 and CDR2: SGDLS and YYNGEE. Based on the CDR3 plus reference TRBV9 and TRBJ2-1, the full variable domain is DSGVTQTPKHLITATGQRVTLRCSPRSGDLSVYWYQQSLDQGLQFLIQYYNGEERAKGNILERFSAQQFPDLHSELNLSSLELGDSALYFCASSVLPSGRNYNEQFFGPGTRLTVL.